These T cell receptor beta chains were read from a single sample in a study of CD8 T cells in ankylosing spondylitis. TCRdb used MiXCR to reprocess the 5' RACE reads, holding one entry per CDR3 protein. This sample yields approximately 60,000 distinct CDR3 sequences, of which over 5% are seen a single time; 5% belongs to the top ten. The sequenced material came from synovial fluid, either unsorted or a sorted T cell fraction (not recorded which). The receptors shown here come from a male donor with ankylosing spondylitis. The CDR3 runs from the conserved cysteine through the conserved F or W.

TRBV11-2	CASSSGLLNEQFF
TRBV4-1	CASSQGGHGGGSYNEQFF
TRBV3-1	CASSQGGGYEKLFF
TRBV7-9	CASSPVGRVGSDTQYF
TRBV4-3	CASSLWTLSYGYTF
TRBV19	CASSVSLAGVRSGTQYF
TRBV19	CASRLSRGGNQPQHF
TRBV5-1	CASSLYQTSNTEAFF
TRBV6-2/TRBV6-3	CASSYQDSGNEQFF
TRBV12-3/TRBV12-4	CAVGLAASTDTQYF
TRBV11-3	CASSLARGLAGNEQFF
TRBV15	CATSREDRESNIQYF
TRBV7-9	CASSSPGLYYEQYF
TRBV19	CATGTSGSDEQFF
TRBV6-2/TRBV6-3	CASSSLGQGSAEAFF
TRBV3-1	CASSQEWSRMNTGELFF
TRBV18	CASAKDGDQPQHF
TRBV6-1	CASSEDYSTPYEQYF
TRBV5-1	CASSLSPGQSNQPQHF
TRBV13	CASSYGTGGLTDTQYF
TRBV6-1	CASSETGGGEKLFF
TRBV20-1	CSAFPGGTKNIQYF
TRBV15	CATSRDLTSGTPLADTQYF
TRBV25-1	CASSRQGTGITEAFF
TRBV6-5	CASSWDRGNGYTF
TRBV15	CATSREGVTYEQYF
TRBV5-1	CASTHDSANYGYTF
TRBV6-5	CASSYEGGLVTEAFF
TRBV23-1	CASSQSFGAEQFF
TRBV20-1	CSADRTGETQYF
TRBV5-1	CASSLGHAGVDYNEQFF
TRBV28	CASSRLREASYEQYF
TRBV29-1	CSVGGVGTDTQYF
TRBV6-1	CASRGGRRENTGELFFF
TRBV29-1	CSVEDRASGALYEQYF
TRBV9	CASSVGLASTDTQYF
TRBV29-1	CSVDASGRATVETQYF
TRBV4-3	CASSQGNWDTEETQYF
TRBV28	CASSTTGTRETQYF
TRBV7-2	CASSLTGSAYEQYF
TRBV20-1	CSAGEGGDRPQHF
TRBV6-1	CASSPVKTSREYF
TRBV10-3	CAISEGGEEQFF
TRBV19	CASSISGRFNQPQHF
TRBV20-1	CSAPGERGVYGYTF
TRBV28	CASGASGRGPDGEQFF
TRBV5-1	CASMVQRTQYF
TRBV24-1	CATSEEREWSEQFF
TRBV20-1	CSARDPRSYNEQFF
TRBV28	CASSFRSGESYEQYF
TRBV3-1	CASSPQAGLSYNEQFF
TRBV28	CASTAAYQFEQFF
TRBV2	CASSERGYGYTF
TRBV19	CASSSGGSLNEQFF
TRBV5-1	CASSLVLAGGYEQYF